These T cell receptor beta chains were read from a single sample in a study of shared clonotypes between healthy human individuals. The table came from immunoSEQ multiplex PCR; TCRdb's copy has only in-frame clones and leaves some out. The sample holds about half a million clones, 60% to 80% seen once. The sequencing input was PBMCs. These receptors all come from a woman aged 35 to 49 in good health. Some clones in this sample may be carry-over from other donors' samples. The CDR3 runs from the conserved cysteine through the conserved F or W. Each record gives: J gene, D gene, clone size, V gene, CDR3 DNA, CDR3 protein. D genes are given only for firm matches. Clone size appears in some rows only: once, few, many, or a class for an expanded clone.

>TRBJ1-4|TRBD1|NA|TRBV11-2
TGTGCCAGCAGCTTGGGGACAGGAAATGAAAAACTGTTTTTT
CASSLGTGNEKLFF
>TRBJ1-4|NA|NA|TRBV6-1
TGTGCCAGCAGTGACAGGGTCGAAAAACTGTTTTTT
CASSDRVEKLFF
>TRBJ2-1|NA|many|TRBV7-9
TGTGCCAGCAGCACCGGACTGGACTCGGGCTCCTACAATGAGCAGTTCTTC
CASSTGLDSGSYNEQFF
>TRBJ2-7|TRBD1|NA|TRBV6-6
TGTGCCAGCAGGCGAGATGGGACAGGCCCTACCTACGAGCAGTACTTC
CASRRDGTGPTYEQYF
>TRBJ2-7|TRBD2|NA|TRBV19
TGTGCCAGTAGCAACCGCGGGGGGGCATCGCGTCGTTCCTACGAGCAGTACTTC
CASSNRGGASRRSYEQYF
>TRBJ2-5|TRBD1|NA|TRBV10-3
TGTGCCATCAGCCCAGGGGGTCCCCTAGAGACCCAGTACTTC
CAISPGGPLETQYF
>TRBJ2-7|TRBD2|NA|TRBV18
TGTGCCAGCTCACCACTAGCGGGAGTAGCGAGAGAGCAGTACTTC
CASSPLAGVAREQYF
>TRBJ1-4|NA|once|TRBV5-1
TGCGCCAGCAGCTCCCATTCAGGGATAACTAATGAAAAACTGTTTTTT
CASSSHSGITNEKLFF
>TRBJ1-1|NA|NA|TRBV30
TGTGCCTGGTATGCCTCGGCCGTCGGAGCTTTCTTT
CAWYASAVGAFF
>TRBJ2-3|TRBD1|NA|TRBV29-1
TGCAGCGTCACGAGCACACAACGACAGGGGACCGATACGCAGTATTTT
CSVTSTQRQGTDTQYF
>TRBJ1-3|TRBD1|NA|TRBV30
TGTGCCTGCAGCAATAACCTCCGGACAGGACGAAACACCATATATTTT
CACSNNLRTGRNTIYF
>TRBJ2-1|NA|NA|TRBV28
TGTGCCAGCAGTGGGGATTGGGCTAACAATGAGCAGTTCTTC
CASSGDWANNEQFF
>TRBJ2-5|NA|NA|TRBV29-1
TGCAGCGTTTCCATATCGGGAGAGCAGTACTTC
CSVSISGEQYF
>TRBJ1-1|NA|NA|TRBV4-1
TGCGCCAGCAGCCAGACACGGTCGAACACTGAAGCTTTCTTT
CASSQTRSNTEAFF
>TRBJ2-1|TRBD1|NA|TRBV2
TGTGCCAGCAATTTGATGGACAGGGTTTCGCTCTTC
CASNLMDRVSLF
>TRBJ2-7|TRBD2|NA|TRBV19
TGTGCCAGTAGTACGACTAGCGGCTCCTACGAGCAGTACTTC
CASSTTSGSYEQYF
>TRBJ2-2|TRBD2|NA|TRBV7-2
TGTGCCAGCAGCTCCATAGCGGGGTTGACCGGGGAGCTGTTTTTT
CASSSIAGLTGELFF
>TRBJ1-2|NA|few|TRBV19
TGTGCCAGTAGCCATATGGGGGGCGCGAGCTATGGCTACACCTTC
CASSHMGGASYGYTF
>TRBJ1-1|TRBD1|few|TRBV11-1
TGTGCCAGCAGCCCGGACAGGGGCACTGAAGCTTTCTTT
CASSPDRGTEAFF
>TRBJ2-7|NA|few|TRBV7-2
TGTGCCAGCAGCTCCCTCTACGAGCAGTACTTC
CASSSLYEQYF
>TRBJ2-3|NA|NA|TRBV5-1
TGCGCCACCCGAGGCGGCCCCAGCACAGATACGCAGTATTTT
CATRGGPSTDTQYF
>TRBJ1-2|NA|few|TRBV5-1
TGCGCCAGCAGCTTGGCCCTTTCAGACTATGGCTACACCTTC
CASSLALSDYGYTF
>TRBJ2-7|TRBD2|NA|TRBV4-1
TGCGCCAGCAGCAGGGGGACTAGCGGCTACGAGCAGTACTTC
CASSRGTSGYEQYF
>TRBJ2-7|NA|NA|TRBV7-2
TGTGCCAGCAGCTTTCGGGACGGATCCTACGAGCAGTACTTC
CASSFRDGSYEQYF
>TRBJ1-2|TRBD1|NA|TRBV5-1
TGCGCCAGCAGCCTTGGGACAGGGGGGGCCGAGGACTTC
CASSLGTGGAEDF
>TRBJ2-3|TRBD2|NA|TRBV5-4
TGTGCCAGCAGCTTGGAGGTAGCGGGGGGAGGTACGCAGTATTTT
CASSLEVAGGGTQYF